This T cell receptor (beta chain) was sequenced during a study of Ad26.COV2.S vaccination and SARS-CoV-2 variants (dated by TCRdb to the early 2020s). Turning to the overall study: Donors in the vaccine arm were drawn from COV1001, a phase I-IIa trial of Ad26.COV2.S in healthy adults that was multicentre, randomized, double-blind and placebo-controlled. The specificity and breadth of SARS-CoV-2-reactive T cell receptors after Ad26.COV2.S vaccination were assessed by TCRbeta repertoire sequencing. Ad26.COV2.S was administered intramuscularly at a dose of 5x10^10 or 1x10^11 viral particles, either as one shot or as two shots given 56 days apart. The TCR-sequenced set comprised approximately 32 samples: roughly 19 Ad26.COV2.S vaccine recipients, 5 placebo recipients and 8 SARS-CoV-2 convalescent individuals. Investigators remained blinded to trial group allocation during experiments and outcome assessment. Trial participants were randomized into five groups of five, in which low-dose or high-dose Ad26.COV2.S was given once or twice, or placebo was given on both occasions.

A remark on this clone: The antigen it recognizes is unknown. Base quality data are lacking; no much larger clone is found one base away.

What the authors observed across the whole study: After vaccination, spike-specific CD8+ and CD4+ T cell responses were reported to show substantial breadth. Comparable non-spike TCR breadth was observed between vaccine and placebo recipients, consistent with only spike being contained in the vaccine. The authors noted that the TCR breadth and depth analyses may have underestimated total T cell responses. Spike-specific TCR breadth was higher in Ad26.COV2.S recipients than in placebo recipients (P = 0.0014). The study was not powered for comparison of responses between vaccine doses or regimens.

The immunoSEQ Assay was used to sequence TCRbeta CDR3 regions. After extraction, genomic DNA underwent amplification by bias-controlled multiplex PCR, followed by high-throughput sequencing. On the study's bioinformatics: Collapsing and filtering of sequences were performed to quantify the absolute abundance of each unique TCRbeta CDR3 region. T cell fraction was estimated by normalizing TCRbeta template counts to usable DNA, which was measured by amplifying reference genes present in all nucleated cells. Repertoire TCRs were annotated as SARS-CoV-2-specific by exact matching of V gene, CDR3 amino acid sequence and J gene to a known reactive TCR set. MIRA supplied the reference SARS-CoV-2 TCR set, which was filtered for enrichment in COVID-19-positive ImmuneCODE repertoires so that public or cross-reactive TCRs were removed. Drawing on the MIRA antigens, annotated TCRs were analysed further at the level of specific ORF or position within ORF. Breadth was defined as annotated unique rearrangements over total unique productive rearrangements; depth was the summed frequency of those rearrangements. Two-sided Wilcoxon rank-sum tests were applied when comparing TCR breadth between groups. What TCRdb holds here is the immuneACCESS table cut down to in-frame rearrangements. Part of the clones is not present; checked against another copy, under half of the missing clones reflect an unresolved V gene, and the others are unexplained. From that table come the V and J calls and clone size; the DNA was used to work out D and trimming. This sample has some 290,000 clones in its table, and around 84% of those were observed once. 1.9% of the sample goes to the ten largest clones.

According to the germline V gene (reference sequence), CDR1 reads GTSNPN and CDR2 reads SVGIG. V lost 0 bases and J lost 8 bases; the stretch between them is 16 bases long. Including the terminal cysteine and phenylalanine, the CDR3 comprises 14 residues. Of all the DNA, just the CDR3 is kept, 42 bases in frame from base 1. Explained via the paper, the treatment or condition label denotes: roughly 19 received Ad26.COV2.S at low or high dose, single or two shots; several received placebo; per-sample allocation not given. Repertoires of vaccine and placebo recipients were sequenced from samples taken on day 63 after the first injection. Cohort 1b enrolled about 25 adults aged 18-55 years at a single site in Boston, USA, between 29 July and 7 August 2020. Ad26.COV2.S consisted of a replication-incompetent adenovirus type 26 vector by which a prefusion-stabilized SARS-CoV-2 spike protein from the original Wuhan strain was expressed.

The origin of this receptor is a person aged 18-60 years who received the Ad26.COV2.S COVID-19 vaccine or a placebo. This receptor chain uses TRBV30 and TRBJ1-2; the D gene is unclear. This specimen consisted of peripheral blood, obtained in a trial of Ad26.COV2.S vaccine versus placebo. The DNA is as follows: TGTGCCTGGAGTGTGGCGGATATTATAGGCGGCTACACCTTC. The encoded protein is CAWSVADIIGGYTF.